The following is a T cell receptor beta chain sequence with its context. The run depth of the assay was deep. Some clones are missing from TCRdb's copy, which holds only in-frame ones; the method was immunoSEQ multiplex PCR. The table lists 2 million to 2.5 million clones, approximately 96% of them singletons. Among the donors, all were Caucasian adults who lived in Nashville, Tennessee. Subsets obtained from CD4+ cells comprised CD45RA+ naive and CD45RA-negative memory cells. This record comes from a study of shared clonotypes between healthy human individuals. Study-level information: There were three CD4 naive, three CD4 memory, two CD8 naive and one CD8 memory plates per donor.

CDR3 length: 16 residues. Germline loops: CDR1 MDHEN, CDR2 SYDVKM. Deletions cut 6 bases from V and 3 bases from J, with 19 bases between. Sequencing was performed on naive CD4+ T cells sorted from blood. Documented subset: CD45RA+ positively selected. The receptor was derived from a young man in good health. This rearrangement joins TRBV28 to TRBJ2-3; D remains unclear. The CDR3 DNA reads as TGTGCCAGCAGACCCACAGTTTCCGTGGGGACAGATACGCAGTATTTT. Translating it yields CASRPTVSVGTDTQYF.